This T cell receptor (beta chain) is from a study of CD8 T cells in Susac syndrome. About 0.45 to 1 ug RNA was reverse transcribed with random hexamers. The authors amplified TCR beta CDR3 across 54 Vbeta and 13 Jbeta using immunoSEQ multiplex PCR. TCRdb called the immunoSEQ multiplex PCR reads again in MiXCR, with one record for every CDR3 protein. The table records a few hundred thousand distinct CDR3 sequences, around 95% of them present only once. Blood CD8+ and CD4+ T cells underwent high-throughput TCR beta sequencing. Each multiple sclerosis control was a treatment-naive patient with relapsing-remitting disease that was either stable or active. TEMRA cells were FACS-enriched, and CD8+ and CD4+ T cells were isolated negatively. The receptor was derived from a human donor with multiple sclerosis. Material: CD4+ T cells from PBMCs.

This CDR3 is CASSLGGSRNEQFF. The CDR3 DNA sequence: TGTGCCAGCAGCTTAGGCGGGAGTCGTAATGAGCAGTTCTTC. This chain joins TRBV7-3 and TRBJ2-1; 7 nucleotides align to TRBD2. The V segment lost 2 bases and the J segment 7 bases; nucleotides outside the gene matches: 5. This CDR3 spans 14 amino acids. Germline CDR1 SGHTA, CDR2 FQGTGA.